The clone carrying this T cell receptor beta chain appeared a single time. The antigen is unknown. Though nominally healthy at sampling, donors likely had unrecorded immune exposures. These data come from a study of cytomegalovirus exposure and HLA in healthy donors. The study, taken as a whole, reports: In vitro confirmation showed three CMV-associated chains to be CMV antigen specific. A later analysis showed TCR association rates differing by HLA locus, peaking at DRB1 and lowest at HLA-C. Later analysis demonstrated an association between a missense DCLRE1C variant and TCR beta V- and J-gene trimming.

The PCR employed 60 Vbeta primers together with 13 Jbeta primers. The table came from immunoSEQ multiplex PCR; TCRdb's copy has only in-frame clones and leaves some out. Among tens of thousands of clones listed, 60% to 85% were seen once. V was shortened by 5 bases and J by 3 bases, with 13 bases between the two germline ends. The CDR3 contains 14 residues. CDR1 is SGHTA and CDR2 is FQGTGA in the germline V gene. The clonotype was recovered from a man younger than 30 in good health and CMV-seronegative. Material for sequencing was PBMCs. This rearrangement joins TRBV7-3 to TRBJ1-1, with D unresolved. CDR3 residues: CASSQSGGDTEAFF. The CDR3 region has the DNA TGTGCCAGCAGCCAAAGTGGAGGAGACACTGAAGCTTTCTTT.